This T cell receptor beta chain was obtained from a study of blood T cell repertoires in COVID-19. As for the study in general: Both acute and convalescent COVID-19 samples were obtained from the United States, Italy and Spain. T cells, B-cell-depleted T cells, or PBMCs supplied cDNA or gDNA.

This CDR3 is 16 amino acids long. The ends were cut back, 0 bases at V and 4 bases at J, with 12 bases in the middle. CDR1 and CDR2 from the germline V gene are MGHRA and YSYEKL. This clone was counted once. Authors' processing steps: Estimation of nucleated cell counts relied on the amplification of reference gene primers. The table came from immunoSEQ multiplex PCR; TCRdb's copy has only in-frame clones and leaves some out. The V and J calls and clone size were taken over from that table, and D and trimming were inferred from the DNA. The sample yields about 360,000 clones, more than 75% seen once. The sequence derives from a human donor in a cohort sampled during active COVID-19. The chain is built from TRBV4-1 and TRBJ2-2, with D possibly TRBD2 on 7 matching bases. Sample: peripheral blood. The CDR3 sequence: CASSQDRGGGTGELFF. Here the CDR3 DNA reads TGCGCCAGCAGCCAAGATCGGGGAGGGGGCACCGGGGAGCTGTTTTTT.